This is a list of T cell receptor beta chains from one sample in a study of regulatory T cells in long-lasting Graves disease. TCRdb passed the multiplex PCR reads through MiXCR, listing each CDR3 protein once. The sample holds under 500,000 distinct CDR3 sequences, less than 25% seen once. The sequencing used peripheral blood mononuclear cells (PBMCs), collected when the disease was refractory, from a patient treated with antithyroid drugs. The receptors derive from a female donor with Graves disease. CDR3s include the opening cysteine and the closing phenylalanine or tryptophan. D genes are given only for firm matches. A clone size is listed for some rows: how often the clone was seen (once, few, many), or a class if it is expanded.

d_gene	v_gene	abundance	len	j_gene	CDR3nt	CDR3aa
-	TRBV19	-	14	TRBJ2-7	TGTGCCAGTAGTATAGGAGACACGGCAGACGAGCAGTACTTC	CASSIGDTADEQYF
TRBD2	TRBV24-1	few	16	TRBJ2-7	TGTGCCACCAGCGTCATATGGGGACTAGCGGCGTACGAGCAGTACTTC	CATSVIWGLAAYEQYF
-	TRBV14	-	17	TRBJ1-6	TGTGCCAGCAGCTCCTCCCAGGGGTCGTCCTATAATTCACCCCTCCACTTT	CASSSSQGSSYNSPLHF
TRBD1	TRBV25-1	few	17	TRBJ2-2	TGTGCCACCCAAGCAGCAGTAGGACAGGGTAACACCGGGGAGCTGTTTTTT	CATQAAVGQGNTGELFF
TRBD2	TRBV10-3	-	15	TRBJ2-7	TGTGCCATCAGTGACCCCGCTAGCGGGGACTACGAGCAGTACTTC	CAISDPASGDYEQYF
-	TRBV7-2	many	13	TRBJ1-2	TGTGCCAGCAGCCCTCGACAAAGCTATGGCTACACCTTC	CASSPRQSYGYTF
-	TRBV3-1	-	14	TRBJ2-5	TGTGCCAGCAGCCACCTGGGGGAACAAGAGACCCAGTACTTC	CASSHLGEQETQYF
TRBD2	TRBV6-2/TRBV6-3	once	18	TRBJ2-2	TGTGCCAGCAGCCGATATGGGACTAGCGGGATGAACACCGGGGAGCTGTTTTTT	CASSRYGTSGMNTGELFF
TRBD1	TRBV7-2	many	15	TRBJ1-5	TGTGCCAGCAGCTGGACAGGGTCTGGGGATCAGCCCCAGCATTTT	CASSWTGSGDQPQHF
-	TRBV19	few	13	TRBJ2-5	TGTGCCAGTAGTTCACAGGTCCAGAGCGGCCAGTACTTC	CASSSQVQSGQYF
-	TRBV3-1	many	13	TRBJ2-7	TGTGCCAGCAGCCTGTCCTCCGCCGGCGAGCAGTACTTC	CASSLSSAGEQYF
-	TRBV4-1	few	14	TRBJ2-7	TGCGCCAGCAGCCAGCTACTACAGGGCTACGAGCAGTACTTC	CASSQLLQGYEQYF
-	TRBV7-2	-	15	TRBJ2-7	TGTGCCAGCGCCCTCGAAGGCTTCTCCTGGAACGAGCAGTACTTC	CASALEGFSWNEQYF
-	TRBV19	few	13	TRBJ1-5	TGTGCCAGTAGCCCTGCCCCTTATCAGCCCCAGCATTTT	CASSPAPYQPQHF
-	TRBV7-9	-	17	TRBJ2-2	TGTGCCAGCAGCTTAAGGATCGGGGAGCGGGTCACCGGGGAGCTGTTTTTT	CASSLRIGERVTGELFF
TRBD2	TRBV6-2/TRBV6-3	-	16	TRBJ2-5	TGTGCCAGCAGTTACCCTAGCGGGAGGTTCCAAGAGACCCAGTACTTC	CASSYPSGRFQETQYF
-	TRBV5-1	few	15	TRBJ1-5	TGCGCCAGCAGCTTGATCGACAGGCTGTCCCAGCCCCAGCATTTT	CASSLIDRLSQPQHF
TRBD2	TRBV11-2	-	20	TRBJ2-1	TGTGCCAGCAGCTACTCGGGACTAGCGGGAGGCCAGAGCTCCTACAATGAGCAGTTCTTC	CASSYSGLAGGQSSYNEQFF
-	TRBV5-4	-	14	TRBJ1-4	TGTGCCAGCAGCTTGTTTGGGGGGGGTGAAAAACTGTTTTTT	CASSLFGGGEKLFF
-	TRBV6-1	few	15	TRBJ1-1	TGTGCCAGCAGTAGCCCAACAGGGAGTGTCGCTGAAGCTTTCTTT	CASSSPTGSVAEAFF